This T cell receptor (beta chain) was sequenced during a study of blood T cell repertoires in COVID-19. Study background: The samples span acute and convalescent COVID-19 from the United States, Italy and Spain. The cDNA or gDNA used as material had been derived from T cells, B-cell-depleted T cells, or PBMCs.

Original handling: Amplification of reference gene primers was used by the study to estimate nucleated cell counts. Sequencing was performed with immunoSEQ multiplex PCR; in TCRdb, only in-frame clones are kept and a portion is missing. V and J calls and clone size are copied from that table; D and trimming were computed from the DNA. Of about 140,000 clones in the sample, roughly 90% were seen once. CDR3 length: 17 residues. Germline CDR1 WNHNN, CDR2 SYGVQD (reference sequence). V was clipped by 2 bases and J by 0 bases; unmatched bases: 5. The sequencing sample was made of peripheral blood. The TCR originated in a man aged 50 to 60 with active or convalescent COVID-19. V is TRBV10-1 and J is TRBJ2-7, with 12 bases identical to TRBD2. The chain's CDR3 is CASSEAGLAGSSYEQYF. DNA for the CDR3: TGCGCCAGCAGTGAGGCGGGACTAGCGGGTAGCTCCTACGAGCAGTACTTC.